This T cell receptor (beta chain) was identified during a study of regulatory T cells in long-lasting Graves disease. The time point was: newly diagnosed GD, antithyroid drugs for less than 3 months. TCR sequences were obtained from RNA taken from PBMCs. Libraries of TCR beta came from iRepertoire HTBI primers plus Arm-PCR of CDR3 regions. TCRdb fed the multiplex PCR reads into MiXCR, producing one record per CDR3 protein. The data hold some 500,000 distinct CDR3 sequences, with 15% to 20% observed a single time. V was trimmed by 1 base and J by 5 bases, leaving 8 bases between them. This CDR3 is built from 13 residues. The germline CDR1 and CDR2 sequences are MNHEY and SMNVEV (reference sequence). Another study also made use of these data, one on T cells in Graves' hyperthyroidism and ophthalmopathy. In that study: Ophthalmopathy was predicted by the model a median of around 5.9 months ahead of onset.

This chain links TRBV27 with TRBJ1-1; unclear D gene. Here the sequenced sample was peripheral blood mononuclear cells (PBMCs), taken at new diagnosis, from a patient treated with antithyroid drugs. The clonotype was recovered from a woman aged 40 to 65 with Graves disease. CDR3 sequence (DNA): TGTGCCAGCAGTTTATATTTGGCTACTGAAGCTTTCTTT. Translated: CASSLYLATEAFF.